The 3 T cell receptor beta chains reported below all come from one sample, sequenced in a study of CD8 T cells in ankylosing spondylitis. General study results and limits: One TCR beta motif, made up of about 8 highly homologous variants, appeared characteristic of ankylosing spondylitis blood.

The antigens of these receptors remain unknown. MiXCR was run by TCRdb on the 5' RACE reads, yielding one entry per CDR3 protein. This table has fewer than 550,000 distinct CDR3 sequences, about 5.2% appearing once. The source material was blood, either unsorted or a sorted T cell fraction (not recorded which). Source of these receptors: a male donor with ankylosing spondylitis.

This clonotype was seen ten or more times. Here the CDR3 DNA reads TGTGCCAGCAGCTTTGCAGGGTCTGGCTACACCTTC. Its protein product is CASSFAGSGYTF. The gene calls are TRBV7-2 and TRBJ1-2, with a tentative D call TRBD1 (5 bases). The CDR3 is made up of 12 amino acids. CDR1 is SGHTA and CDR2 is FQGNSA in the germline V gene. V was pared by 3 bases and J by 7 bases, with 9 bases between.

As concerns this clonotype: At one end, the junction sequence differs from germline, possibly due to a read error. This rearrangement joins TRBV6-1 to TRBJ2-4; D assignment may be TRBD1 or TRBD2 (6 bases each). Per germline, CDR1 MNHNS and CDR2 SASEGT. CDR3 size: 14 residues. DNA for the CDR3: TGTGCCAGCAGTAGCGAAGGAGGGTCCCGGAACAGGGACTTC. Translation gives CASSSEGGSRNRDF.

This clonotype was seen ten or more times. CDR3 nucleotides: TGTGCCAGCAGTTCCCCCCTGGACAGCGGCTACGAGCAGTACTTC. Its protein product is CASSSPLDSGYEQYF. The rearrangement joins TRBV6-5 to TRBJ2-7; a possible D gene is TRBD1 (6 bases). Germline loops: CDR1 MNHEY, CDR2 SVGAGI. The CDR3 runs to 15 residues. Trimming pared 4 bases from V and 3 bases from J, leaving 16 bases between.